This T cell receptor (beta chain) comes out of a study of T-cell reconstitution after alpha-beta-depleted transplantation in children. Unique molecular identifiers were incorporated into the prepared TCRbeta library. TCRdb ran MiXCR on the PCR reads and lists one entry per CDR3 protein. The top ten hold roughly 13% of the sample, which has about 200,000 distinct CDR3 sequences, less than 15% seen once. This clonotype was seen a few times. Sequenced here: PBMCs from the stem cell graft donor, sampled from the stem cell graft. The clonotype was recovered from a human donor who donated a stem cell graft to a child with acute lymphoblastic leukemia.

The CDR3 here is CASSFPRGRSYEQYF. In nucleotides, the CDR3 is TGTGCCAGCAGTTTTCCGAGGGGGCGATCTTACGAGCAGTACTTC. The chain recombines TRBV28 with TRBJ2-7; TRBD1 matches at 7 bases. The CDR3 is 15 amino acids. Germline lookup yields CDR1 MDHEN and CDR2 SYDVKM. The ends lost 3 bases at V and 4 bases at J; junction bases unmatched: 9.